The subject of this entry is one TCR beta chain. Antigen specificity is unknown. There are 14 residues in the CDR3. Germline V gives CDR1 SGHRS, CDR2 YFSETQ. Trimming cost V 4 bases and J 5 bases; bases outside gene matches: 5. TCR sequencing used cDNA made by reverse transcription of extracted RNA. Method: immunoSEQ multiplex PCR; TCRdb's copy keeps in-frame clones and lacks some. The top ten hold under 2% of the sample, which has around 270,000 clones, 58% seen once. The data were taken from a study of CD8+ T cells in alopecia areata. General observations from the study: Tofacitinib significantly reduced both scalp clonality and expanded CD8+ clones among the top 100. Clonality in lesional scalp, especially alopecia totalis/universalis, exceeded that of normal scalp.

Treatment indicated: oral pan-JAK inhibitor, 5-10 mg twice daily. PBMCs provided sorted CD4+ and CD8+ T cells. The specimen comprised CD4+ T cells sorted from blood, sampled at week 24, from a patient treated with tofacitinib. The V gene is TRBV5-1, the J gene TRBJ2-3; TRBD1 matches at 9 bases. The source of this sequence is a human donor with alopecia areata. The CDR3 nucleotides read TGCGCCAGCAGCGCCGGGACAGGGAGAGATACGCAGTATTTT. Translated, it gives CASSAGTGRDTQYF.